The source of this TCR beta chain is a study of blood T cell repertoires in COVID-19. Across the whole study: There were acute and convalescent COVID-19 samples, and they came from the United States, Italy and Spain. T cells, B-cell-depleted T cells, or PBMCs provided the cDNA or gDNA that served as material.

The ends were cut back, 5 bases at V and 3 bases at J, with 9 bases in the middle. This CDR3 spans 13 amino acids. Germline V lookup: CDR1 SGHNT, CDR2 YENEEA. Under the authors' procedure: Nucleated cell number was recorded as an estimate derived from reference gene primer amplification. Profiling relied on immunoSEQ multiplex PCR, and the TCRdb table lists in-frame clones only, not all of them. The DNA gave D and trimming, while V, J and clone size come from that table. The repertoire holds fewer than 200,000 clones, with 80% to 95% as singletons. This TCR came from a man aged 45 to 65 with acute or convalescent COVID-19. Sequencing was performed on peripheral blood. The chain employs TRBV11-3 and TRBJ2-3, with D hard to call. The CDR3 nucleotides read TGTGCCAGCAGCGCGATCTGGACAGATACGCAGTATTTT. Translating it yields CASSAIWTDTQYF. Full variable domain (rest looked up from reference TRBV11-3 and TRBJ2-3): EAGVVQSPRYKIIEKKQPVAFWCNPISGHNTLYWYLQNLGQGPELLIRYENEEAVDDSQLPKDRFSAERLKGVDSTLKIQPAELGDSAVYLCASSAIWTDTQYFGPGTRLTVL.